Only a few counts were recorded for the clone carrying this T cell receptor beta chain. Unique molecular identifiers tagged the TCRbeta library. From the PCR reads, TCRdb called clonotypes with MiXCR, one entry per CDR3 protein. This table holds about 980,000 distinct CDR3 sequences, around 30% found once. Germline CDR1 reads SGHVS; CDR2 reads FQNEAQ. The CDR3 sequence is 14 residues long. J gave up 4 bases and V 5 bases, and 7 bases lay outside the gene matches. This sample stems from a study of T-cell reconstitution after alpha-beta-depleted transplantation in children. V and J are TRBV7-8 and TRBJ1-2, with 7 positions matching TRBD1. Specimen: PBMCs, mostly from graft donor cells, collected 360 days after TCRalphabeta/CD19-depleted stem cell transplant. The source is a boy under two years old who had a stem cell transplant for SCID, so the T cells may come from the graft donor. CDR3 DNA: TGTGCCAGCAGCGCGGAGGGGGCAAGCTATGGCTACACCTTC. Translation gives CASSAEGASYGYTF.